This TCR beta chain stems from a study of shared clonotypes between healthy human individuals. Overall study context: Plates per donor: three CD4 naive, three CD4 memory, two CD8 naive, one CD8 memory.

Germline V gene lookup returns CDR1 SGHRS and CDR2 YFSETQ. This CDR3 is built from 15 residues. V lost 4 bases and J lost 1, with 9 bases in between. Study-wide results and caveats: Sampling was confined to blood; repertoires within tissues likely differ. Shared across several donors were approximately 5% of the naive CD4 clonotypes.

The assay was immunoSEQ multiplex PCR, and TCRdb's table has in-frame clones only and misses some. The repertoire holds roughly 2,300,000 clones, with approximately 90% as singletons. Concerning this clone itself: As yet, its antigen is unknown. Within the sample, other DNA sequences also encode this same CDR3.

The source is a man between 18 and 29 years old in good health. Some clones in this sample may be carry-over from other donors' samples. Sample: naive CD4+ T cells from PBMCs. Documented subset: CD45RA+ positively selected. The chain links TRBV5-1 to TRBJ2-6; D is undetermined. This chain's CDR3 is CASSLWGSGANVLTF. The DNA of the CDR3 is TGCGCCAGCAGCCTTTGGGGTTCTGGGGCCAACGTCCTGACTTTC.